Described below is a single T cell receptor (beta chain) sequence and its context. The data are from a study of blood T cell repertoires in COVID-19. In the study overall: There were acute and convalescent COVID-19 samples, and they came from the United States, Italy and Spain. Sources were T cells, B-cell-depleted T cells, or PBMCs; the material itself was cDNA or gDNA.

This CDR3 comprises 15 residues. Per the germline V gene, CDR1 is LNHNV and CDR2 is YYDKDF (reference sequence). Between the trimmed V and J ends, which lost 0 bases and 10 bases, there was a span of 13 bases. Original methodology: Estimates of nucleated cell counts were drawn from the amplification of reference gene primers. Clones were read by immunoSEQ multiplex PCR, and TCRdb kept only the in-frame ones, dropping some. Clone size and V and J calls were adopted from that table, with D and trimming inferred from the DNA. Of about 89,000 clones listed, around 85% are singletons. The sequenced sample consisted of peripheral blood. The sequence derives from a woman older than 75 with acute or convalescent COVID-19. The chain is built from TRBV15 and TRBJ1-6; no firm D call. The DNA of the CDR3 is TGTGCCACCAGCAGAGATGAGACACCCGGATCACCCCTCCACTTT. It translates to CATSRDETPGSPLHF.